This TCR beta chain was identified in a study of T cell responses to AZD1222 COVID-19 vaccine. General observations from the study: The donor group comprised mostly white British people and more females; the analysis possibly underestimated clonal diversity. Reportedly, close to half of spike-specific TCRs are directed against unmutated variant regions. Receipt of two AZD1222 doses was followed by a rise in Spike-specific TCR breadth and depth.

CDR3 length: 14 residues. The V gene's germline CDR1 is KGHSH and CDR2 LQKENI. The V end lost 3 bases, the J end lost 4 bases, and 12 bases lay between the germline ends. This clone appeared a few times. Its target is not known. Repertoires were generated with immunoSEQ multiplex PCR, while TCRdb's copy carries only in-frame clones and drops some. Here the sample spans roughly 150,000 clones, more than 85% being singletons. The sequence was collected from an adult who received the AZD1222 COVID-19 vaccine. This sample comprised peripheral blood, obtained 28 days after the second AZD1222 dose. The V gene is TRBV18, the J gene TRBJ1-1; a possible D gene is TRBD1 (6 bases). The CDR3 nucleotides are TGTGCCAGCTCACCTAAACAGGGTTCCACTGAAGCTTTCTTT. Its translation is CASSPKQGSTEAFF.